One sample yielded the 12 T cell receptor beta chains listed below, sequenced in a study of identical twins' blood T cells. Using its own MiXCR run on the 5' RACE reads, TCRdb lists one record per CDR3 protein. There are 400,000 or so distinct CDR3 sequences in the sample; around 30% occur only once, and roughly 5.5% lies in the top ten. The source material was PBMCs. Receptors were obtained from a woman aged 18-50 years in good health.

This clonotype was seen only a few times. V and J are TRBV19 and TRBJ2-7, with D tentatively TRBD1 (6 bases). Trimming left V 2 bases short and J 3 bases short, with 8 bases between. The CDR3 is 13 residues long. CDR1 is LNHDA, CDR2 SQIVND, per germline (reference sequence). CDR3 residues: CASSITDSYEQYF. The CDR3 region has the DNA TGTGCCAGTAGTATAACGGACAGCTACGAGCAGTACTTC.

This clonotype was detected only a few times. The rearrangement links TRBV12-3 or TRBV12-4 to TRBJ1-2; D unclear. The V gene lost 4 bases and the J gene lost 3 bases, with 3 bases spanning the gap. The length of the CDR3 is 11 residues. CDR3 DNA: TGTGCCAGCAGTTGGGACTATGGCTACACCTTC. Protein: CASSWDYGYTF.

About this clonotype: A read error is possible here, since a much larger clone lies one base away. The chain joins TRBV25-1 to TRBJ2-3; 7 bases map to TRBD2. There are 14 residues in the CDR3. The V gene's germline CDR1 is MGHDK and CDR2 SYGVNS. CDR3: CASSPVAGTDTRYF. CDR3 in DNA: TGTGCCAGCAGTCCCGTAGCGGGCACAGATACGCGGTATTTT.

This clonotype appeared many times. The J gene is TRBJ1-2, the V gene TRBV19, with TRBD1 as a possible D gene (5 bases). The V and J ends lost 5 bases and 7 bases respectively, with 8 bases between them. The CDR3 loop spans 11 amino acids. Germline V gene lookup returns CDR1 LNHDA and CDR2 SQIVND (reference sequence). CDR3 sequence reads: CASSRTGGYTF. The CDR3 bases are TGTGCCAGTAGTCGAACAGGTGGCTACACCTTC. The full variable domain, with the rest looked up from reference TRBV19 and TRBJ1-2, is DGGITQSPKYLFRKEGQNVTLSCEQNLNHDAMYWYRQDPGQGLRLIYYSQIVNDFQKGDIAEGYSVSREKKESFPLTVTSAQKNPTAFYLCASSRTGGYTFGSGTRLTVV.

The genes are TRBV5-1 and TRBJ2-3; TRBD1 agrees at 10 bases. Per the germline V gene, CDR1 is SGHRS and CDR2 is YFSETQ. This CDR3 has 16 residues. V was pared by 5 bases and J by 3 bases, with 9 bases of the junction left unmatched. CDR3 residues: CASRSGTGVITDTQYF. In nucleotides, the CDR3 is TGCGCCAGCAGATCCGGGACAGGGGTTATTACAGATACGCAGTATTTT.

The rearrangement joins TRBV7-8 to TRBJ1-5; D call uncertain. This CDR3 region has 14 residues. V was cut by 3 bases and J by 2 bases, with 8 bases left in between. The germline V gene encodes CDR1 SGHVS and CDR2 FQNEAQ. CDR3 coding DNA: TGTGCCAGCAGCTTGCTATGGGGCAATCAGCCCCAGCATTTT. This codes for CASSLLWGNQPQHF.

CDR3 sequence reads: CASSQDRDEQYF. CDR3 sequence (DNA): TGTGCCAGCAGCCAAGATCGAGACGAGCAGTACTTC. The V gene is TRBV4-2, the J gene TRBJ2-7; no firm D call. This CDR3 has 12 residues. V was trimmed by 0 bases and J by 5 bases, leaving 5 bases between them. Germline loops: CDR1 LGHNA, CDR2 YNFKEQ.

The chain carries TRBV7-9 and TRBJ1-5, with unresolved D. CDR3 length: 15 amino acids. Germline CDR1 reads SEHNR; CDR2 reads FQNEAQ (reference sequence). Trimming shortened V by 2 bases and J by 4 bases, and 12 bases separated the two germline ends. The CDR3 nucleotides are TGTGCCAGCAGCTTAAGTACGGTAGCAAATCAGCCCCAGCATTTT. It encodes CASSLSTVANQPQHF.

This clonotype came up many times. CDR3 amino acids: CASSRQLLGQGNYGYTF. In DNA, the CDR3 is TGTGCCAGCAGTCGCCAACTCCTGGGACAGGGCAACTATGGCTACACCTTC. The chain links TRBV6-6 to TRBJ1-2; 9 bases map to TRBD1. The V gene end was trimmed by 5 bases and the J gene end by 2 bases; junction bases not matched to a gene: 12. Germline CDR1 and CDR2: MNHNY and SVGAGI (reference sequence). CDR3 length equals 17 residues.

In this sample, this clonotype turned up a few times. The chain joins TRBV20-1 to TRBJ1-1; no definite D call. The CDR3 covers 13 residues. V was shortened by 1 base and J by 3 bases, with 9 bases between the two germline ends. The germline V gene has CDR1 DFQATT and CDR2 SNEGSKA (reference sequence). CDR3 sequence: CSARAPSDTEAFF. In DNA, the CDR3 is TGCAGTGCTAGAGCCCCCTCTGACACTGAAGCTTTCTTT.

The table lists this clonotype with a few counts. J is TRBJ2-3 and V is TRBV6-5, with D perhaps TRBD2 (6 bases). V was shortened by 5 bases and J by 2 bases, with 14 bases between the two germline ends. The germline V gene encodes CDR1 MNHEY and CDR2 SVGAGI. The CDR3 has 15 amino acids. CDR3 DNA sequence: TGTGCCAGCAGTCGAGGGACTGGGATCACAGATACGCAGTATTTT. Amino acids: CASSRGTGITDTQYF.

With regard to this clonotype: A much larger clone is a single base away; this may be a read error. The rearrangement uses TRBV7-6 and TRBJ1-1, with no clear D. Germline CDR1 and CDR2: SGHVS and FNYEAQ. The CDR3 extends over 14 amino acids. The CDR3 sequence is CASSQLGENTKAFF. The CDR3 bases are TGTGCCAGCAGCCAGCTGGGAGAAAACACTAAAGCTTTCTTT.